One sample yielded the 32 T cell receptor beta chains listed below, sequenced in a study of sequential checkpoint blockade in melanoma. Stated treatment: randomized to nivolumab then ipilimumab (arm A) or the reverse (arm B). Clones were sequenced by immunoSEQ multiplex PCR, and TCRdb holds only the in-frame ones, with some missing. The sample contains about 37,000 clones, roughly 86% of which appear only once. The specimen comprised CD8+ T cells sorted from blood (inferred from file names), sampled from a patient given nivolumab and ipilimumab in sequence. Receptor source: a human donor with melanoma.

This chain connects TRBV10-2 to TRBJ2-7; the D gene is possibly TRBD1 (6 bases). The CDR3 contains 14 residues. V lost 2 bases and J lost 4, with 12 bases in between. The germline gives CDR1 WSHSY, CDR2 SAAADI. CDR3 sequence (DNA): TGCGCCAGCAGTGAGGGGACACGACAATACGAGCAGTACTTC. It translates to CASSEGTRQYEQYF.

This chain joins TRBV30 and TRBJ1-5; 10 nucleotides match TRBD1. Germline V CDR1 and CDR2: GTSNPN, SVGIG (reference sequence). The CDR3 sequence is 14 residues long. J gave up 6 bases and V 5 bases, and 7 bases lay outside the gene matches. The CDR3 nucleotides read TGTGCCTGGGGACCGACAGGGGGCGGTCAGCCCCAGCATTTT. Residues: CAWGPTGGGQPQHF.

The V call is TRBV27, the J call TRBJ2-7; D gene ambiguous. V dropped 2 bases and J dropped 5 bases, with 4 bases sitting between them. Germline V gene sequence: CDR1 MNHEY, CDR2 SMNVEV (reference sequence). This CDR3 is 11 amino acids long. CDR3 sequence: CASSLGHEQYF. The CDR3 nucleotides read TGTGCCAGCAGTTTAGGGCACGAGCAGTACTTC.

The J gene is TRBJ1-5, the V gene TRBV6-5, with D hard to call. Trimming removed 4 bases at V and 4 bases at J, with 11 bases between. In germline, CDR1 is MNHEY, CDR2 SVGAGI. The CDR3 is made up of 14 amino acids. CDR3 protein: CASSLGSGNQPQHF. Written as DNA, the CDR3 is TGTGCCAGCAGTTTGGGCAGTGGGAATCAGCCCCAGCATTTT.

The gene calls are TRBV5-6 and TRBJ2-3, with 7 bases identical to TRBD1. The CDR3 has 15 residues. The germline V gene has CDR1 SGHDT and CDR2 YYEEEE. V lost 0 bases and J lost 1; bases outside the gene matches: 2. The CDR3 here is CASSLAGQGTDTQYF. In nucleotides, the CDR3 is TGTGCCAGCAGCTTGGCAGGACAGGGCACAGATACGCAGTATTTT.

The chain is built from TRBV4-1 and TRBJ2-5; 7 bases are shared with TRBD2. Trimming at V came to 2 bases and at J to 1 base, leaving 4 bases not matched to a gene. There are 15 residues in the CDR3. Per germline, CDR1 MGHRA and CDR2 YSYEKL. CDR3 coding DNA: TGCGCCAGCAGCCAATCGCGGGGGACCCAAGAGACCCAGTACTTC. Protein product: CASSQSRGTQETQYF.

The chain links TRBV28 to TRBJ2-7; 12 bases are a match to TRBD2. Per germline, CDR1 MDHEN and CDR2 SYDVKM. CDR3 length equals 16 residues. J was trimmed by 5 bases and V by 5 bases; bases with no gene match: 10. CDR3 nucleotide sequence: TGTGCCAGCAGTCGCCCGACTAGCGGGAGCACCCACGAGCAGTACTTC. Translated: CASSRPTSGSTHEQYF.

This clone appeared once. The chain carries TRBV4-2 and TRBJ1-1; 8 nucleotides match TRBD1. Germline V gene sequence: CDR1 LGHNA, CDR2 YNFKEQ. The trim removed 6 bases at V and 0 bases at J, leaving 3 bases unmatched. This CDR3 region has 14 residues. CDR3 sequence reads: CASSGQGLNTEAFF. The CDR3 coding sequence is TGTGCCAGCAGTGGACAGGGTCTGAACACTGAAGCTTTCTTT.

Notes on this clone: A read error is likely, as this CDR3 ends without the conserved phenylalanine or tryptophan. The chain carries TRBV5-1 and TRBJ1-1; D is undetermined. V was trimmed by 0 bases and J by 4 bases, leaving 13 bases between them. This CDR3 spans 15 amino acids. The germline gives CDR1 SGHRS, CDR2 YFSETQ. DNA of the CDR3: TGCGCCAGCAGCTTGGACGGCCCCGGGAGCACTGAAGCTTTCCTT. Translated: CASSLDGPGSTEAFL.

This clone was seen once. The V and J genes are TRBV6-5 and TRBJ2-2, with a tentative D call TRBD1 (5 bases). Trimming shortened V by 2 bases and J by 7 bases, and 8 bases separated the two germline ends. The CDR3 has 13 amino acids. CDR1 is MNHEY, CDR2 SVGAGI, per germline. As DNA, the CDR3 is TGTGCCAGCAGTTACCAGGGTAGCGGGGAGCTGTTTTTT. This codes for CASSYQGSGELFF.

The chain uses TRBV19 and TRBJ2-5, with 9 nucleotides matching TRBD2. Germline trimming cut 1 base from V and 5 bases from J; bases unmatched to any gene: 8. CDR1 and CDR2 from the germline V gene are LNHDA and SQIVND (reference sequence). The CDR3 sequence is 16 residues long. CDR3 protein: CASSIGKRGVVETQYF. CDR3 DNA sequence: TGTGCCAGTAGTATAGGAAAGCGGGGGGTCGTGGAGACCCAGTACTTC.

The rearrangement links TRBV6-1 to TRBJ2-7; D not certain. V was cut by 5 bases and J by 1 base, with 6 bases left in between. The CDR3 totals 12 residues. The germline V gene has CDR1 MNHNS and CDR2 SASEGT. The CDR3 DNA reads as TGTGCCAGCAGTCCCTCTTCCTACGAGCAGTACTTC. This codes for CASSPSSYEQYF.

The chain joins TRBV10-1 to TRBJ2-3, with a possible D match to TRBD2 (6 bases). Germline V gene data show CDR1 as WNHNN and CDR2 as SYGVQD (reference sequence). The CDR3 consists of 17 residues. Trimming took 6 bases from V and 0 from J, leaving 19 bases between them. The CDR3, as DNA: TGCGCCAGCAGCCCCGGGATAGCGGAGGCTAGCACAGATACGCAGTATTTT. Encoded protein: CASSPGIAEASTDTQYF.

This clone turned up a few times. The chain has TRBV28 and TRBJ2-3, with D possibly being TRBD2 (5 bases). CDR1 and CDR2 (germline): MDHEN, SYDVKM. V shed 4 bases and J shed 0 bases, with 14 bases lying between them. This CDR3 is 16 amino acids long. The CDR3 coding sequence is TGTGCCAGCAGTTCGGACTTAATTCCTAGCACAGATACGCAGTATTTT. It is translated as CASSSDLIPSTDTQYF. The full variable domain, in which reference TRBV28 and TRBJ2-3 provide the parts outside the CDR3, is DVKVTQSSRYLVKRTGEKVFLECVQDMDHENMFWYRQDPGLGLRLIYFSYDVKMKEKGDIPEGYSVSREKKERFSLILESASTNQTSMYLCASSSDLIPSTDTQYFGPGTRLTVL.

The V and J genes are TRBV4-2 and TRBJ2-7; D possibly corresponds to TRBD1 (6 bases). The germline V gene encodes CDR1 LGHNA and CDR2 YNFKEQ. The CDR3 loop spans 14 amino acids. Trimming took 6 bases from V and 0 from J, leaving 12 bases between them. Here the CDR3 reads CASSPTGSSYEQYF. The CDR3 coding sequence is TGTGCCAGCAGTCCAACAGGGAGCTCCTACGAGCAGTACTTC.

To note about this clone: At one boundary the junction diverges from the germline segment, which might be a read error. The V gene is TRBV7-7, the J gene TRBJ1-1; D is unresolved. Germline V gene sequence: CDR1 SSHAT, CDR2 FNYEAQ (reference sequence). The CDR3 extends over 17 amino acids. The CDR3 spells CASSPFKATDMNTEAFF. The CDR3 bases are TGTGCTAGCAGCCCCTTTAAGGCGACCGACATGAACACTGAAGCTTTCTTT. Full variable domain (remainder filled in from reference TRBV7-7 and TRBJ1-1): GAGVSQSPRYKVTKRGQDVTLRCDPISSHATLYWYQQALGQGPEFLTYFNYEAQPDKSGLPSDRFSAERPEGSISTLTIQRTEQRDSAMYRCASSPFKATDMNTEAFFGQGTRLTVV.

The J gene is TRBJ2-7, the V gene TRBV6-5; weak D call: TRBD1 (6 bases). The CDR3 runs 13 residues. V lost 2 bases to trimming and J lost 7 bases, with 12 bases between them. Germline V gene sequence: CDR1 MNHEY, CDR2 SVGAGI. CDR3 amino acids: CASSYGQGLEQYF. The CDR3 region has the DNA TGTGCCAGCAGTTACGGGCAGGGGTTGGAGCAGTACTTC.

The chain employs TRBV7-2 and TRBJ2-7; D perhaps matches TRBD2 (5 bases). This CDR3 region has 17 residues. Germline V gene sequence: CDR1 SGHTA, CDR2 FQGNSA. V was pared by 2 bases and J by 0 bases, with 17 bases between. The CDR3 DNA follows: TGTGCCAGCAGCTTACCGACGGACGGGAAAAGCTCCTACGAGCAGTACTTC. Translated, it gives CASSLPTDGKSSYEQYF.

This chain links TRBV6-5 with TRBJ2-7; perhaps TRBD1 as D (6 bases). Trimming cost V 5 bases and J 5 bases, with 10 bases left between them. The CDR3 is 12 amino acids. Germline V gene data show CDR1 as MNHEY and CDR2 as SVGAGI. The CDR3 bases are TGTGCCAGCAGTGGGGACACCCACGAGCAGTACTTC. It specifies CASSGDTHEQYF.

The chain combines TRBV10-2 with TRBJ2-2; 7 positions agree with TRBD2. This CDR3 has 16 amino acids. With V trimmed by 0 bases and J by 4 bases, 5 bases remained unmatched. The germline gives CDR1 WSHSY, CDR2 SAAADI. The CDR3 sequence: CASSESSGMPTGELFF. DNA of the CDR3: TGCGCCAGCAGTGAGTCGAGCGGGATGCCCACCGGGGAGCTGTTTTTT.

Regarding this clone: Other DNA sequences in the sample encode the same CDR3. The J gene is TRBJ1-4, the V gene TRBV5-6; a weak D match, TRBD1 (6 bases). Germline V gives CDR1 SGHDT, CDR2 YYEEEE. V shed 0 bases and J shed 2 bases, with 14 bases lying between them. This CDR3 has 17 amino acids. CDR3 sequence: CASSLALWGPTNEKLFF. The DNA of the CDR3 is TGTGCCAGCAGCTTGGCCTTGTGGGGGCCGACTAATGAAAAACTGTTTTTT.

V and J are TRBV6-5 and TRBJ2-2, with D perhaps TRBD1 (5 bases). Germline-derived CDR1 and CDR2 are MNHEY and SVGAGI. V was cut by 3 bases and J by 1 base, with 9 bases left in between. CDR3 length equals 15 residues. In DNA form, the CDR3 reads TGTGCCAGCAGTTATGACACAGGGAACACCGGGGAGCTGTTTTTT. This encodes CASSYDTGNTGELFF.

The gene calls are TRBV12-5 and TRBJ1-2; TRBD1 might be the D (6 bases). The CDR3 consists of 15 residues. V was cut by 1 base and J by 1 base, with 10 bases left in between. Per the germline V gene, CDR1 is LGHNT and CDR2 is FRNRAP. CDR3 amino acids: CASGLEQGFNYGYTF. DNA of the CDR3: TGTGCTAGTGGTTTGGAACAGGGTTTTAACTATGGCTACACCTTC.

This chain joins TRBV5-4 and TRBJ1-1; no firm D call. The CDR3 has 14 amino acids. Germline-derived CDR1 and CDR2 are SGHNT and YYREEE (reference sequence). Trimming took 2 bases from V and 1 from J, leaving 9 bases between them. The chain's CDR3 is CASSFLRGNTEAFF. CDR3 DNA: TGTGCCAGCAGCTTCTTACGAGGGAACACTGAAGCTTTCTTT.

The chain couples TRBV6-5 to TRBJ2-1; D is unresolved. V was clipped by 6 bases and J by 6 bases, with 12 bases between them. Germline CDR1 and CDR2: MNHEY and SVGAGI. This CDR3 is built from 13 residues. CDR3 in DNA: TGTGCCAGCAGCGTGGTCAATAGCAATGAGCAGTTCTTC. Protein product: CASSVVNSNEQFF.

The chain has TRBV6-5 and TRBJ2-7; possible D gene TRBD1, 6 bases. The germline gives CDR1 MNHEY, CDR2 SVGAGI. V was clipped by 2 bases and J by 0 bases, with 8 bases between them. This CDR3 is 14 amino acids long. The CDR3 DNA reads TGTGCCAGCAGTTACGCACAGGGCTCCTACGAGCAGTACTTC. This translates into CASSYAQGSYEQYF.

This clone appeared a few times. The CDR3 nucleotides read TGTGCCAGCAGCCCCACCCTCAGGGGCGAAACTGGAAACACCATATATTTT. This encodes CASSPTLRGETGNTIYF. The V gene is TRBV7-2, the J gene TRBJ1-3; D may be TRBD1 (6 bases). Germline V CDR1 and CDR2: SGHTA, FQGNSA. Trimming cost V 5 bases and J 2 bases, with 19 bases left between them. The CDR3 extends over 17 amino acids.

The genes are TRBV9 and TRBJ2-1, with 9 bases identical to TRBD2. J gave up 0 bases and V 0 bases, and 7 bases lay outside the gene matches. Germline V CDR1 and CDR2: SGDLS, YYNGEE. This CDR3 is 18 amino acids long. CDR3 sequence: CASSVAAGGPSSYNEQFF. Here the CDR3 DNA reads TGTGCCAGCAGCGTAGCAGCGGGGGGCCCGAGCTCCTACAATGAGCAGTTCTTC.

The chain has TRBV28 and TRBJ2-3; maybe TRBD2 (5 bases). Per the germline V gene, CDR1 is MDHEN and CDR2 is SYDVKM. The CDR3 has 15 residues. V lost 3 bases and J lost 5, with 15 bases in between. The CDR3 loop reads CASSFLLPAGDTQYF. In DNA, the CDR3 is TGTGCCAGCAGTTTCCTCCTCCCGGCGGGAGATACGCAGTATTTT.

This chain uses TRBV25-1 with TRBJ1-2, with a possible D match to TRBD1 (5 bases). Trimming removed 7 bases at V and 5 bases at J, with 11 bases between. The CDR3 spans 12 residues. Germline V gene lookup returns CDR1 MGHDK and CDR2 SYGVNS. The CDR3 DNA sequence: TGTGCCAGCACGGGGGGTGGGTATGGCTACACCTTC. Translated: CASTGGGYGYTF.

The chain recombines TRBV4-1 with TRBJ2-2; D perhaps matches TRBD2 (5 bases). V was trimmed by 0 bases and J by 3 bases, leaving 8 bases between them. The length of the CDR3 is 15 residues. Germline values: CDR1 MGHRA, CDR2 YSYEKL. The CDR3 coding sequence is TGCGCCAGCAGCCAAGAGAGCGGCTACACCGGGGAGCTGTTTTTT. Translated, it gives CASSQESGYTGELFF.

The rearrangement uses TRBV29-1 and TRBJ2-5; 10 positions agree with TRBD2. V was clipped by 0 bases and J by 1 base; unmatched bases: 11. The CDR3 length is 18 residues. CDR1 and CDR2 (germline): SQVTM, ANQGSEA. This CDR3 is CSVEDRRGQREGQETQYF. The CDR3 DNA follows: TGCAGCGTTGAAGATCGGCGGGGTCAGCGGGAGGGCCAAGAGACCCAGTACTTC.